A selection of T cell receptor beta chains follows, all from one sample in a study of blood T cells in healthy people across ages. TCRdb recomputed calls from the 5' RACE reads with MiXCR, one row per CDR3 protein. The table lists roughly 800,000 distinct CDR3 sequences, just under 25% of them singletons. These data were also filed under a second study, of T cells of mothers and their children.

The material sequenced was blood. These receptors all stem from a boy younger than 18 in good health. The CDR3 runs from the conserved cysteine through the conserved F or W. Each record gives: J gene, V gene, CDR3 protein.

TRBJ2-4	TRBV5-6	CASSAALGAKNIQYF
-	TRBV20-1	CSAYPAGVEQFF
TRBJ2-4	TRBV7-8	CASSLDGGTIWAKNIQYF
TRBJ2-2	TRBV7-3	CASSLTPSGRDGELFF
TRBJ2-6	TRBV6-1	CASTTTGSAGANVLTF
TRBJ2-3	TRBV10-3	CATGLAGDTDTQYF
TRBJ2-1	TRBV28	CASRSGGRAWDEQFF
TRBJ2-1	TRBV4-1	CASSPWTSGNGEQFF
TRBJ2-3	TRBV27	CASSTGTGLDTQYF
TRBJ2-2	TRBV29-1	CSVRTSDTGELFF
TRBJ2-1	TRBV12-3/TRBV12-4	CASGITAGGPNEQFF
TRBJ2-1	TRBV7-3	CASSFASYNEQFF
TRBJ2-1	TRBV29-1	CSVEAGVKFNGQFF
TRBJ1-2	TRBV7-6	CASSLAPGGAEYGYTF
TRBJ1-4	TRBV12-3/TRBV12-4	CASSERQGWEKLFF
TRBJ1-4	TRBV27	CASSVSGIEKLFF
TRBJ1-2	TRBV6-1	CASKRRPGRMNYGYTF
TRBJ1-1	TRBV12-3/TRBV12-4	CASSAGENTEAFF
TRBJ1-2	TRBV12-3/TRBV12-4	CASSGTGVGRGYGYTF
TRBJ2-5	TRBV29-1	CSGLERTQYF
TRBJ1-4	TRBV5-8	CASSLEQVEKLFF
TRBJ2-7	TRBV29-1	CSGGRGTGGYEQYF
TRBJ1-3	TRBV10-3	CAISEQDAVGTIYF
TRBJ2-5	TRBV7-8	CASSLFLVGGYQETQYF
TRBJ2-5	TRBV24-1	CATSDFRRGRRETQYF
-	TRBV11-2	CASSLEWDEQFF
TRBJ2-5	TRBV10-3	CASSEGGGAGLSGRAQYF
TRBJ2-2	TRBV24-1	CATSPGTAYTGELFF
TRBJ2-1	TRBV20-1	CSAEGLAGYNEQFF
TRBJ1-5	TRBV27	CASSSTRNSNQPQHF
TRBJ2-5	TRBV27	CASTRQGEETQYF
TRBJ1-3	TRBV7-9	CASSFPGTDSGNTIYF
TRBJ1-1	TRBV3-1	CASSQDHDVITEAFF
TRBJ2-5	TRBV29-1	CSVEGSLGAQTQYF
TRBJ2-2	TRBV29-1	CSATGLGTGELFF
TRBJ2-1	TRBV28	CASSSHRADRGHEQFF
TRBJ2-7	TRBV28	CASGGQGIGHEQYF
TRBJ1-1	TRBV4-1	CASSHPGAGKAFF
-	TRBV20-1	CSARSHFGEQFF
TRBJ2-5	TRBV3-1	CASSAAGLAEETQYF
TRBJ2-3	TRBV2	CASKRLAGESTDTQYF
TRBJ2-5	TRBV4-2	CASSQVGGGARETQYF
TRBJ2-3	TRBV14	CASSQTRVPTTDTQYF
TRBJ2-3	TRBV7-2	CASSLSGGMEDTQYF
TRBJ2-1	TRBV5-6	CASSSQGATYSYNEQFF
TRBJ1-5	TRBV7-9	CASSLLNNQPQHF
TRBJ2-6	TRBV2	CASSEPSGGYSGANVLTF
TRBJ1-5	TRBV20-1	CSARGQKGQPQHF
TRBJ2-3	TRBV5-1	CASSLDVAGGQYTQYF